These 9 T cell receptor beta chains share one sample of origin, sequenced in a study of shared clonotypes between healthy human individuals. Data came from immunoSEQ multiplex PCR; TCRdb stores just in-frame clones and leaves some out. Counted here are 200,000 to 250,000 clones, 65% to 70% occurring once; the ten biggest clones make up roughly 11%. Sequencing was carried out using memory CD4+ T cells sorted from blood. This sample's subset: CD45RA-negative fraction. All receptors come from a man aged 25-40 years in good health.

The chain links TRBV7-9 to TRBJ1-2; D might be TRBD1 (6 bases). The CDR3 is 17 amino acids. The ends were cut back, 0 bases at V and 5 bases at J, with 19 bases in the middle. Germline V lookup: CDR1 SEHNR, CDR2 FQNEAQ (reference sequence). CDR3 region: CASSLAPGQEPRYGYTF. CDR3 in DNA: TGTGCCAGCAGCTTAGCCCCGGGACAAGAGCCTAGGTATGGCTACACCTTC. Combining the CDR3 with reference TRBV7-9 and TRBJ1-2 gives the whole variable domain DTGVSQNPRHKITKRGQNVTFRCDPISEHNRLYWYRQTLGQGPEFLTYFQNEAQLEKSRLLSDRFSAERPKGSFSTLEIQRTEQGDSAMYLCASSLAPGQEPRYGYTFGSGTRLTVV.

The CDR3 coding sequence is TGTGCCAGTAGTAACTTCGGCGGGGAGCTGTTTTTT. Translating gives CASSNFGGELFF. The V gene is TRBV19, the J gene TRBJ2-2; D remains unclear. Germline CDR1 reads LNHDA; CDR2 reads SQIVND (reference sequence). This CDR3 is built from 12 residues. The germline V and J ends were trimmed by 4 bases and 7 bases, with 7 bases remaining between them.

The CDR3 bases are TGTGCCAGCAGCTTGGGTGGCCGTGTGACAGATACGCAGTATTTT. Translated, it gives CASSLGGRVTDTQYF. The V gene is TRBV5-4, the J gene TRBJ2-3; D is undetermined. The V gene's germline CDR1 is SGHNT and CDR2 YYREEE (reference sequence). Trimming removed 0 bases at V and 3 bases at J, with 11 bases between. CDR3 length: 15 residues.

A few counts support this clone. V gene TRBV4-1 combines with J gene TRBJ2-3; 11 bases line up with TRBD1. The CDR3 is made up of 15 amino acids. With V trimmed by 4 bases and J by 5 bases, 5 bases remained unmatched. CDR1 is MGHRA and CDR2 is YSYEKL in the germline V gene. The CDR3 nucleotides are TGCGCCAGCAGCCTTGGACAGGGGGCTTTAGATACGCAGTATTTT. Translating gives CASSLGQGALDTQYF.

The CDR3 loop reads CASSVQGNTQYF. The DNA for the CDR3 is TGTGCCAGCAGCGTCCAGGGGAATACGCAGTATTTT. This chain uses TRBV2 with TRBJ2-3, with D possibly matching TRBD1 (6 bases). The V end was cut by 6 bases, the J end by 7 bases, with 11 bases between. The CDR3 runs 12 residues. Germline V gene lookup returns CDR1 SNHLY and CDR2 FYNNEI.

This clone turned up a few times. V gene TRBV4-2 combines with J gene TRBJ2-1; TRBD1 matches 10 bases. J was trimmed by 6 bases and V by 0 bases; bases with no gene match: 5. The CDR3 length is 16 residues. The V gene's germline CDR1 is LGHNA and CDR2 YNFKEQ. The CDR3 protein is CASSQEGTGDANEQFF. CDR3 sequence (DNA): TGTGCCAGCAGCCAAGAGGGGACAGGGGATGCCAATGAGCAGTTCTTC.

The chain is built from TRBV7-6 and TRBJ1-3, with 7 bases identical to TRBD1. Looked up from germline, CDR1 is SGHVS and CDR2 is FNYEAQ. Losses at the gene ends were 11 bases for V and 2 bases for J; bases not matched to a gene: 9. This CDR3 comprises 14 residues. The CDR3 DNA sequence: TGTGCCGCAAAGGGGGCTCCTCCTGGAAACACCATATATTTT. Its translation: CAAKGAPPGNTIYF.

The V gene is TRBV28, the J gene TRBJ2-5; D not certain. Germline V gene sequence: CDR1 MDHEN, CDR2 SYDVKM. V lost 1 base and J lost 5, with 5 bases in between. There are 12 residues in the CDR3. CDR3 nucleotide sequence: TGTGCCAGCAGTTTATTTAGGGAGACCCAGTACTTC. It specifies CASSLFRETQYF.

In this sample, this clone turned up many times. This chain connects TRBV28 to TRBJ2-7; 8 bases are shared with TRBD2. This CDR3 is 17 amino acids long. Germline trimming cut 4 bases from V and 2 bases from J; bases unmatched to any gene: 13. Germline CDR1 reads MDHEN; CDR2 reads SYDVKM. CDR3 amino acids: CASSSGRAGGVAYEQYF. The CDR3 DNA is TGTGCCAGCAGTTCTGGCAGGGCGGGGGGAGTAGCCTACGAGCAGTACTTC. Variable domain in full (rest from reference TRBV28 and TRBJ2-7): DVKVTQSSRYLVKRTGEKVFLECVQDMDHENMFWYRQDPGLGLRLIYFSYDVKMKEKGDIPEGYSVSREKKERFSLILESASTNQTSMYLCASSSGRAGGVAYEQYFGPGTRLTVT.